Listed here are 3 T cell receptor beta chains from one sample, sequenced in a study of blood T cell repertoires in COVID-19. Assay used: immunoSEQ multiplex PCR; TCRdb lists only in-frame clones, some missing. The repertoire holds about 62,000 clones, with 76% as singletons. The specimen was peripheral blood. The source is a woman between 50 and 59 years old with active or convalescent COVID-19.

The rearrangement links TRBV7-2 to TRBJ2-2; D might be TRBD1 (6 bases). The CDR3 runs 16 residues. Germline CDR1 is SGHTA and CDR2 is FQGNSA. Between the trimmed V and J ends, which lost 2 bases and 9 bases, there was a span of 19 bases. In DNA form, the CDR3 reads TGTGCCAGCAGCTTACTCAGGGGACGGGACCGATGGGAGCTGTTTTTT. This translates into CASSLLRGRDRWELFF.

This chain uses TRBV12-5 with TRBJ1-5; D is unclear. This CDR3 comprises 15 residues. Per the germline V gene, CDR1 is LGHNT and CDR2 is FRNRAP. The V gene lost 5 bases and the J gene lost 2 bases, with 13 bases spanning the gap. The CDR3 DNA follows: TGTGCTAGTGGTCCTGATGCGGCTGGCAATCAGCCCCAGCATTTT. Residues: CASGPDAAGNQPQHF.

This CDR3 is CASSPTGTSGNEQFF. The DNA of the CDR3 is TGTGCCAGCAGCCCGACCGGGACTAGCGGTAATGAGCAGTTCTTC. This chain links TRBV7-3 with TRBJ2-1; 11 bases align to TRBD2. With 5 bases clipped from V and 7 bases from J, the junction kept 7 bases outside the gene matches. Germline assignment: CDR1 SGHTA and CDR2 FQGTGA. There are 15 residues in the CDR3. The whole variable domain, remainder taken from reference TRBV7-3 and TRBJ2-1, is GAGVSQTPSNKVTEKGKYVELRCDPISGHTALYWYRQSLGQGPEFLIYFQGTGAADDSGLPNDRFFAVRPEGSVSTLKIQRTERGDSAVYLCASSPTGTSGNEQFFGPGTRLTVL.